The sequence of this T cell receptor (beta chain) was determined in a study of blood T cell repertoires in COVID-19. Study-level information: Sources were T cells, B-cell-depleted T cells, or PBMCs; the material itself was cDNA or gDNA.

Patients in Seattle were enrolled during active infection, then followed longitudinally. Germline V gene lookup returns CDR1 SGHRS and CDR2 YFSETQ. CDR3 size: 14 residues. V lost 7 bases, J lost 2 bases, and 15 bases lay in between. Clones were read by immunoSEQ multiplex PCR, and TCRdb kept only the in-frame ones, dropping some. The sample lists 300,000 to 350,000 clones, over 80% occurring once. The TCR comes from a woman in her 50s with COVID-19, enrolled during active disease. Sequencing was carried out using peripheral blood. The chain carries TRBV5-1 and TRBJ2-5; possible D gene TRBD1, 5 bases. CDR3 in DNA: TGCGCCAGCGGAACTACCAGGGAACAAGAGACCCAGTACTTC. The encoded protein is CASGTTREQETQYF. The whole variable domain, remainder taken from reference TRBV5-1 and TRBJ2-5, is KAGVTQTPRYLIKTRGQQVTLSCSPISGHRSVSWYQQTPGQGLQFLFEYFSETQRNKGNFPGRFSGRQFSNSRSEMNVSTLELGDSALYLCASGTTREQETQYFGPGTRLLVL.